This entry describes one T cell receptor (beta chain). The data are from a study of Ad26.COV2.S vaccination and SARS-CoV-2 variants. Treatment in this sample: over 15 received Ad26.COV2.S at low or high dose, single or two shots; about 5 received placebo; per-sample allocation not given. Collection of the samples took place on day 63 after the first injection of vaccine or placebo. V lost 0 bases, J lost 0 bases, and 9 bases lay in between. Germline assignment: CDR1 MNHEY and CDR2 SMNVEV (reference sequence). CDR3 length: 15 amino acids. The protocol was immunoSEQ multiplex PCR, while the TCRdb copy is restricted to in-frame clones and leaves out a portion. The sample has 400,000 to 450,000 clones, 80% to 95% seen once; the top ten hold roughly 3.9%.

The receptor's source is a person between 18 and 65 years old who received the Ad26.COV2.S COVID-19 vaccine or a placebo. This chain uses TRBV27 with TRBJ2-7; D remains unclear. The sample consisted of peripheral blood, taken in a trial of Ad26.COV2.S vaccine versus placebo. This CDR3 is CASSLSPDNSYEQYF. CDR3 sequence (DNA): TGTGCCAGCAGTTTATCTCCTGACAACTCCTACGAGCAGTACTTC.